Below are 24 T cell receptor beta chains sequenced from a single sample in a study of T cell clusters in autoimmune cytopenias. One tube held mixed TRB-A and TRB-B primer pools for touch-down PCR. TCRdb reprocessed the multiplex PCR reads, keeping one entry per CDR3 protein, no DNA. This repertoire includes over 10,000 distinct CDR3 sequences. Some 39,000 genome equivalents of blood DNA were amplified for TRB. This sample was also put to use in a study of T cell repertoires in aging, cancer and after chemotherapy.

The sample consisted of peripheral blood. These receptors were taken from a human donor in good health.

The gene calls are TRBV30 and TRBJ2-1; TCRdb gives TRBD1 as the D gene, but with no DNA this cannot be confirmed. Germline-derived CDR1 and CDR2 are GTSNPN and SVGIG (reference sequence). There are 15 residues in the CDR3. CDR3: CAWSVPGQGLWEQFF.

The genes are TRBV19 and TRBJ1-2; with no DNA, the TCRdb D assignment of TRBD1 cannot be verified. The germline V gene has CDR1 LNHDA and CDR2 SQIVND (reference sequence). This CDR3 comprises 14 residues. The CDR3 is CASRPFDRAVGYTF.

This chain links TRBV6-6 with TRBJ1-1; the TRBD1 assignment by TCRdb is unverifiable without DNA. Germline CDR1 MNHNY, CDR2 SVGAGI (reference sequence). This CDR3 is 14 amino acids long. CDR3 sequence: CASTDRGMNTEAFF.

The gene calls are TRBV5-4 and TRBJ2-3; TCRdb indicates TRBD2, and absent DNA this call remains unverified. The germline CDR1 and CDR2 sequences are SGHNT and YYREEE (reference sequence). The CDR3 consists of 16 residues. The CDR3 is CASNSGGPGSTDTQYF.

V is TRBV6-5 and J is TRBJ2-7. Germline V CDR1 and CDR2: MNHEY, SVGAGI. This CDR3 is built from 13 residues. This CDR3 is CASSYRATGEQYF.

V usage is TRBV5-1 and J usage is TRBJ2-2; the TCRdb D gene call, TRBD1, has no DNA to confirm it. CDR3 size: 15 residues. CDR1 and CDR2 (germline): SGHRS, YFSETQ. Here the CDR3 reads CASSLVRGAGGELFF.

The chain joins TRBV30 to TRBJ2-5; TCRdb picks TRBD1, but there is no DNA to check that call. Germline V lookup: CDR1 GTSNPN, CDR2 SVGIG (reference sequence). This CDR3 contains 13 residues. The CDR3 sequence is CAWSDRTQGTQYF.

The V and J genes are TRBV6-2 or TRBV6-3 and TRBJ2-1; the D call of TRBD1 rests on TCRdb alone, since no DNA is present to check it. The CDR3 sequence is 17 residues long. Germline V gene sequence: CDR1 MNHEY, CDR2 SVGEGT. The CDR3 here is CASSAQAWGAGYNEQFF.

The V and J genes are TRBV29-1 and TRBJ1-4; TCRdb designates TRBD1, a call that cannot be tested without DNA. This CDR3 is 13 amino acids long. Germline CDR1 and CDR2: SQVTM and ANQGSEA. This CDR3 reads CSAGEGFNEKLFF.

The V gene is TRBV18, the J gene TRBJ2-7; checking the TCRdb D call of TRBD1 is not possible without DNA. The CDR3 loop spans 13 amino acids. Germline-derived CDR1 and CDR2 are KGHSH and LQKENI. CDR3 amino acids: CASSPDGDSAPDF.

V and J are TRBV5-6 and TRBJ1-1; the D call from TCRdb, TRBD1, cannot be confirmed without DNA. The V gene's germline CDR1 is SGHDT and CDR2 YYEEEE. The CDR3 has 14 residues. The CDR3: CASSPGRRNTEAFF.

V and J are TRBV4-3 and TRBJ1-5. The V gene's germline CDR1 is LGHNA and CDR2 YSLEER. The CDR3 covers 15 residues. Here the CDR3 reads CASSQDVYGNQPQHF.

The genes are TRBV6-6 and TRBJ1-6. The CDR3 has 14 amino acids. Germline V gives CDR1 MNHNY, CDR2 SVGAGI (reference sequence). The CDR3 here is CASSRNSYNSPLHF.

This clonotype ranks as medium-sized in terms of frequency. The genes are TRBV5-5 and TRBJ2-7; the TCRdb call, TRBD1, lacks DNA for checking. Germline CDR1 SGHKS, CDR2 YYEKEE (reference sequence). CDR3 length: 14 residues. The CDR3 reads CASSFVQGSGEQYF.

The chain combines TRBV30 with TRBJ2-7; TCRdb outputs TRBD1, but without DNA this stays unchecked. The CDR3 length is 14 residues. Germline lookup yields CDR1 GTSNPN and CDR2 SVGIG (reference sequence). CDR3 sequence reads: CAWSLDTGSYEQYF.

The chain is built from TRBV12-3 or TRBV12-4 and TRBJ2-1. The length of the CDR3 is 12 residues. The CDR3 region is CASSYSLDEQFF.

This clonotype registers medium-sized by frequency. The chain is built from TRBV19 and TRBJ2-2; TCRdb returns TRBD1, unconfirmable since there is no DNA. Germline CDR1 LNHDA, CDR2 SQIVND (reference sequence). CDR3 length: 15 amino acids. The CDR3 here is CASKIGQVTTGELFF. Full variable domain (remainder filled in from reference TRBV19 and TRBJ2-2): DGGITQSPKYLFRKEGQNVTLSCEQNLNHDAMYWYRQDPGQGLRLIYYSQIVNDFQKGDIAEGYSVSREKKESFPLTVTSAQKNPTAFYLCASKIGQVTTGELFFGEGSRLTVL.

This rearrangement joins TRBV19 to TRBJ2-1; TCRdb lists TRBD2, though no DNA is available to test this call. The CDR3 loop spans 13 amino acids. Looked up from germline, CDR1 is LNHDA and CDR2 is SQIVND (reference sequence). CDR3 region: CASSNGEANEQFF.

J is TRBJ1-6 and V is TRBV18; the D call of TRBD1 rests on TCRdb alone, since no DNA is present to check it. The V gene's germline CDR1 is KGHSH and CDR2 LQKENI. There are 14 residues in the CDR3. CDR3 sequence reads: CASSPGRGNSPLHF.

This chain links TRBV11-3 with TRBJ2-3; TCRdb picks TRBD2, but there is no DNA to check that call. CDR3 size: 17 residues. Germline V gene sequence: CDR1 SGHNT, CDR2 YENEEA. CDR3 sequence: CASSLGSLAGGTDTQYF.

The J gene is TRBJ2-3, the V gene TRBV12-3 or TRBV12-4. The CDR3 is made up of 12 amino acids. This chain's CDR3 is CASGESTDTQYF.

The chain combines TRBV7-6 with TRBJ2-1; TCRdb proposes TRBD2, but this gene call is untestable without DNA. The CDR3 sequence is 17 residues long. Germline V gene data show CDR1 as SGHVS and CDR2 as FNYEAQ. The CDR3 reads CASSLALASGGFNEQFF. Drawing the rest from reference TRBV7-6 and TRBJ2-1, the complete variable domain is GAGVSQSPRYKVTKRGQDVALRCDPISGHVSLYWYRQALGQGPEFLTYFNYEAQQDKSGLPNDRFSAERPEGSISTLTIQRTEQRDSAMYRCASSLALASGGFNEQFFGPGTRLTVL.

V usage is TRBV19 and J usage is TRBJ1-2; TCRdb's D gene call, TRBD1, goes unchecked for lack of DNA. The CDR3 sequence is 16 residues long. Germline-derived CDR1 and CDR2 are LNHDA and SQIVND (reference sequence). The chain's CDR3 is CASQPDFGGFDYGYTF.

The J gene is TRBJ2-1, the V gene TRBV5-6; there is no DNA to check the TCRdb D call of TRBD1. Germline V CDR1 and CDR2: SGHDT, YYEEEE. The CDR3 loop spans 15 amino acids. The CDR3 region is CASSSGGAPVSEQFF. Drawing the rest from reference TRBV5-6 and TRBJ2-1, the complete variable domain is DAGVTQSPTHLIKTRGQQVTLRCSPKSGHDTVSWYQQALGQGPQFIFQYYEEEERQRGNFPDRFSGHQFPNYSSELNVNALLLGDSALYLCASSSGGAPVSEQFFGPGTRLTVL.